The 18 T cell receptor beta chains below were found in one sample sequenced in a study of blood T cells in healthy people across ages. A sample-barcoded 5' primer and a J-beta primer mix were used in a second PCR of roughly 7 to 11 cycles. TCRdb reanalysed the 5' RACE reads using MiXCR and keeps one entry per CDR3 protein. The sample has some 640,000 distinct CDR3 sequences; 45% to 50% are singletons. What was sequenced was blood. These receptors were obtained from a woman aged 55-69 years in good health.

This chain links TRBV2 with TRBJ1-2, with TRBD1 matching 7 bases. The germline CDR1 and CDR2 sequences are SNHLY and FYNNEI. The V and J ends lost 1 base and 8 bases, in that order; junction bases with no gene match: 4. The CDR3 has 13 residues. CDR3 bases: TGTGCCAGCAGTGAAGTGAGGGACAGCGGCTACACCTTC. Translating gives CASSEVRDSGYTF.

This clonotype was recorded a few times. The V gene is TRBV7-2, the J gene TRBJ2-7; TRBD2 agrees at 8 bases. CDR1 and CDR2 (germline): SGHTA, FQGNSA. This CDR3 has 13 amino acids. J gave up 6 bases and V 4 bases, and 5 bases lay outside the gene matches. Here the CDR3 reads CASSSFSGIEQYF. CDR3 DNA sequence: TGTGCCAGCAGCTCATTTAGCGGGATCGAGCAGTACTTC.

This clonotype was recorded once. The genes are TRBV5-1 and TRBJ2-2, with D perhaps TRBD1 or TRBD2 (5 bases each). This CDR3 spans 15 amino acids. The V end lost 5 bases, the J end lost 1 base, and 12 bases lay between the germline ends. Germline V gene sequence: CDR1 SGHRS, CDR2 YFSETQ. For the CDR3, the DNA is TGCGCCAGCAGGAGAGGGACGGTGAACACCGGGGAGCTGTTTTTT. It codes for CASRRGTVNTGELFF.

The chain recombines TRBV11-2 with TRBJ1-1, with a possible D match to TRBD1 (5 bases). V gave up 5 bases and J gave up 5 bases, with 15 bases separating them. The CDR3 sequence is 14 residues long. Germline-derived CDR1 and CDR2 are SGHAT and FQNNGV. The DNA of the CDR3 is TGTGCCAGCAGCCTCACCGGGCGGACAACTGAAGCTTTCTTT. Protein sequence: CASSLTGRTTEAFF.

This chain's CDR3 is CASRSTVRSGANVLTF. CDR3 DNA: TGTGCCAGCAGATCGACCGTCAGATCTGGGGCCAACGTCCTGACTTTC. This chain uses TRBV27 with TRBJ2-6; D gene unclear. The length of the CDR3 is 16 residues. CDR1 and CDR2 (germline): MNHEY, SMNVEV (reference sequence). Trimming took off 6 bases at V and 1 base at J, with 13 bases between the two ends.

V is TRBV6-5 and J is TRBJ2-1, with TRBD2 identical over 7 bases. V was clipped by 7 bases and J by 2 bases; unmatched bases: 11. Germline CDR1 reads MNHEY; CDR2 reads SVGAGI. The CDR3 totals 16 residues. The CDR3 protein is CASKQIAGSAYNEQFF. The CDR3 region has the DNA TGTGCCAGCAAACAAATAGCGGGTTCAGCCTACAATGAGCAGTTCTTC.

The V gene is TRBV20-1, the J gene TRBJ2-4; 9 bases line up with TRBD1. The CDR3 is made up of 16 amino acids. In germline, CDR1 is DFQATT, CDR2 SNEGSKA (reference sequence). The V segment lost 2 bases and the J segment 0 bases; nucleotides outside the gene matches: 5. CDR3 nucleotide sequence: TGCAGTGCTAGATCACCGGGACAGGGAGCCAAAAACATTCAGTACTTC. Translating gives CSARSPGQGAKNIQYF.

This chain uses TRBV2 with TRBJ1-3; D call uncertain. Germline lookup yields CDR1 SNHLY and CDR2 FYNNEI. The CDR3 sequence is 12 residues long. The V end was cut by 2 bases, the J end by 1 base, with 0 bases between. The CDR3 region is CASSESGNTIYF. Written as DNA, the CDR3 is TGTGCCAGCAGTGAATCTGGAAACACCATATATTTT.

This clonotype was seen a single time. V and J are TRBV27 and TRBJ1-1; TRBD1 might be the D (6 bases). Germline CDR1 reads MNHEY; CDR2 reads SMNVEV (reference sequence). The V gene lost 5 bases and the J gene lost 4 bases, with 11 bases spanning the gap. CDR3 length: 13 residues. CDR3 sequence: CASSENRVTEAFF. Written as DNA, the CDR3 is TGTGCCAGCAGTGAGAACAGGGTCACTGAAGCTTTCTTT.

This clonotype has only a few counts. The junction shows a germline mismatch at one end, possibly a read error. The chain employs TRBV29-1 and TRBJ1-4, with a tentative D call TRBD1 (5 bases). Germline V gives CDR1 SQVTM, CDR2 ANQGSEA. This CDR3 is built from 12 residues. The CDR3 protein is CSVPRAKEKLFF. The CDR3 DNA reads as TGCAGCGTTCCCAGGGCTAAGGAAAAACTGTTTTTT.

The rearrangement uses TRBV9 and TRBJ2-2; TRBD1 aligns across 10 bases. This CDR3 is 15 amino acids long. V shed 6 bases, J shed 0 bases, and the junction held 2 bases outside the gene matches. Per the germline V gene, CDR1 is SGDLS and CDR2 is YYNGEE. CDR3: CASTDRGSNTGELFF. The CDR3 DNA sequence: TGTGCCAGCACGGACAGGGGGTCGAACACCGGGGAGCTGTTTTTT.

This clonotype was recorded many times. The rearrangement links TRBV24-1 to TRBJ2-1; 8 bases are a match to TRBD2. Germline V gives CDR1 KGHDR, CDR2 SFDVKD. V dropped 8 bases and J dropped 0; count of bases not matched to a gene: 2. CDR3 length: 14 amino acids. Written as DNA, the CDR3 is TGTGCCACCACCAGCGGGAGCTCCTACAATGAGCAGTTCTTC. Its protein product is CATTSGSSYNEQFF.

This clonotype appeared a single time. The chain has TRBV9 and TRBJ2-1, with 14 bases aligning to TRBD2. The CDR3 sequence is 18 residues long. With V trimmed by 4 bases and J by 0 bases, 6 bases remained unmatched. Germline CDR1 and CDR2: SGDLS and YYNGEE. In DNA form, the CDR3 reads TGTGCCAGCAGCTACCGACTAGCGGGAGGGAGCTCCTACAATGAGCAGTTCTTC. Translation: CASSYRLAGGSSYNEQFF. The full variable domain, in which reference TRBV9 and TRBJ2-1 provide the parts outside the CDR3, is DSGVTQTPKHLITATGQRVTLRCSPRSGDLSVYWYQQSLDQGLQFLIQYYNGEERAKGNILERFSAQQFPDLHSELNLSSLELGDSALYFCASSYRLAGGSSYNEQFFGPGTRLTVL.

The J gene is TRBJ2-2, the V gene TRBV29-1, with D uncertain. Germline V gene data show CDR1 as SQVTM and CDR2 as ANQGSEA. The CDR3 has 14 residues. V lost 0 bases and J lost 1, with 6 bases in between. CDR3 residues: CSVEDLRNTGELFF. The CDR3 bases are TGCAGCGTTGAAGATCTCCGGAACACCGGGGAGCTGTTTTTT.

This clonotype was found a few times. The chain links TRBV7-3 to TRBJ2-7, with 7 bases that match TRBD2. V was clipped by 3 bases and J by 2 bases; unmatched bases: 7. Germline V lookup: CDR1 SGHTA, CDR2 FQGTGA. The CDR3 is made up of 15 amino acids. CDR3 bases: TGTGCCAGCAGCTTTCGTGCTAGCGGAGCCTACGAGCAGTACTTC. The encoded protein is CASSFRASGAYEQYF.

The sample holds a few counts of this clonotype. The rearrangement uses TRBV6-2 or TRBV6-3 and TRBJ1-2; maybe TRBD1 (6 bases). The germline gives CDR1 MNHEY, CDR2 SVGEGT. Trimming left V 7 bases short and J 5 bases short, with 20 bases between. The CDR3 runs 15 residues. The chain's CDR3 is CASNFPPGHLYGYTF. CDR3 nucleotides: TGTGCCAGCAACTTCCCCCCGGGACACCTATATGGCTACACCTTC.

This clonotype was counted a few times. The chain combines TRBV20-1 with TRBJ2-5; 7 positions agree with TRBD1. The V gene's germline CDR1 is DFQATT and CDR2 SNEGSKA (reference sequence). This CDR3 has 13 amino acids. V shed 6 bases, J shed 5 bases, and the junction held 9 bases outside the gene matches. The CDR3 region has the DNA TGCAGTGCCGGACGAGGGGGCGCCGAGACCCAGTACTTC. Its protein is CSAGRGGAETQYF.

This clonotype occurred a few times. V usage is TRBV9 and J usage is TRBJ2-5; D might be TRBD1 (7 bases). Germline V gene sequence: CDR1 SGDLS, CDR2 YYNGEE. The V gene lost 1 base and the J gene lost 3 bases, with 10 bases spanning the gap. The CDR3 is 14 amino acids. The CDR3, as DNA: TGTGCCAGCAGCGTACGCGGGACAGAAGAGACCCAGTACTTC. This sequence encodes CASSVRGTEETQYF.